This T cell receptor (beta chain) was sequenced in a study of OX40 agonist ivuxolimab in advanced cancers. The method was immunoSEQ multiplex PCR; TCRdb's version includes in-frame clones alone and lacks a portion of them. The sample includes around 20,000 clones, about 82% seen only once; the top ten take 24%. Note on this clone: The antigen remains unidentified.

General study results and limits: Partial responders dosed at 0.1-3.0 mg/kg displayed clonal expansion ranking among the lowest. Blood T cells, both CD4+ and CD8+, expanded clonally by week 6 at 0.1 to 3.0 mg/kg. There were, on average, more expanded clones in CD8+ T cells than in CD4+.

The material sequenced was CD4+ or CD8+ T cells sorted from blood, taken in a trial of the OX40 agonist ivuxolimab. The TCR was taken from an adult with an advanced solid tumor such as melanoma, head and neck, liver or kidney cancer.

CDR3 amino acids: CASSSDSQETQYF. Here the CDR3 DNA reads TGCGCCAGCAGTTCAGACAGCCAAGAGACCCAGTACTTC. This chain joins TRBV4-1 and TRBJ2-5; D perhaps matches TRBD1 (5 bases). CDR3 length: 13 residues. Looked up from germline, CDR1 is MGHRA and CDR2 is YSYEKL. Trimming removed 6 bases at V and 1 base at J, with 9 bases between.